Presented here are 13 T cell receptor beta chains from one specimen sequenced in a study of blood T cell repertoires in COVID-19 (dated by TCRdb to about 2020). Preparation of the library involved the immunoSEQ multiplex PCR assay. TCRdb took over this immuneACCESS table, retaining in-frame rearrangements with V and J assigned. Such tables are incomplete; in checked studies, under half of the missing clones stem from an unresolved V gene, and the remainder is unexplained. The sample includes tens of thousands of clones, with 90% to 95% observed a single time. The ten most abundant clones make up roughly 2.2% of the sample. Sequenced input: peripheral blood. These receptors were collected from a man in his fifties with active COVID-19.

The count of this clone is one. This sequence joins TRBV9 and TRBJ2-1, with 11 bases identical to TRBD2. Losses at the gene ends were 3 bases for V and 6 bases for J; bases not matched to a gene: 5. Per the germline V gene, CDR1 is SGDLS and CDR2 is YYNGEE. The CDR3 is 15 amino acids. CDR3 region: CASSGRLAGINEQFF. CDR3 in DNA: TGTGCCAGCAGCGGGAGACTAGCGGGAATCAATGAGCAGTTCTTC.

The chain has TRBV7-2 and TRBJ2-5, with D maybe TRBD2 (5 bases). Trimming pared 4 bases from V and 5 bases from J, leaving 11 bases between. This CDR3 comprises 13 residues. Per the germline V gene, CDR1 is SGHTA and CDR2 is FQGNSA. CDR3 DNA sequence: TGTGCCAGCAGCTCGAGGACTTCGGAGACCCAGTACTTC. It codes for CASSSRTSETQYF.

This rearrangement joins TRBV19 to TRBJ2-7; 9 bases agree with TRBD1. This CDR3 is built from 13 residues. Trimming removed 3 bases from V and 9 bases from J; junction bases left unmatched: 6. Germline V gene data show CDR1 as LNHDA and CDR2 as SQIVND (reference sequence). The DNA for the CDR3 is TGTGCCAGTAGTATGAGGAGGGGACAGGGGCAGTACTTC. Translated, it gives CASSMRRGQGQYF.

This chain joins TRBV3-1 (or the pseudogene TRBV3-2) and TRBJ1-6, with a possible D match to TRBD1 (5 bases). Germline V gene lookup returns CDR1 LGHDT and CDR2 YNNKEL (reference sequence). V was trimmed by 4 bases and J by 0 bases, leaving 10 bases between them. The CDR3 is 16 residues long. In DNA form, the CDR3 reads TGTGCCAGCAGCCGGACACCGAGCTCCTATAATTCACCCCTCCACTTT. This encodes CASSRTPSSYNSPLHF.

The chain uses TRBV5-1 and TRBJ2-2, with 11 bases fitting TRBD2. Germline lookup yields CDR1 SGHRS and CDR2 YFSETQ. V was clipped by 5 bases and J by 4 bases; unmatched bases: 7. CDR3 length: 16 amino acids. CDR3 in DNA: TGCGCCAGCAGGCGACTAGCGGGGAGGGGCACCGGGGAGCTGTTTTTT. Residues: CASRRLAGRGTGELFF.

This clone was picked up one time. The chain couples TRBV2 to TRBJ2-5, with D tentatively TRBD1 (5 bases). The CDR3 covers 15 residues. V was cut by 8 bases and J by 0 bases, with 16 bases left in between. The germline V gene encodes CDR1 SNHLY and CDR2 FYNNEI. In DNA, the CDR3 is TGTGCCAGCCGAAGCGACAGAATCAACCAAGAGACCCAGTACTTC. This translates into CASRSDRINQETQYF.

The chain is built from TRBV9 and TRBJ2-1; TRBD1 might be the D (6 bases). CDR3 length: 14 residues. The V and J ends lost 4 bases and 3 bases respectively, with 11 bases between them. CDR1 is SGDLS and CDR2 is YYNGEE in the germline V gene. Here the CDR3 DNA reads TGTGCCAGCAGCCGGGACACCTACTACAATGAGCAGTTCTTC. Protein: CASSRDTYYNEQFF.

The chain has TRBV18 and TRBJ2-3, with TRBD1 matching over 8 bases. Trimming removed 3 bases from V and 1 base from J; junction bases left unmatched: 9. The CDR3 extends over 17 amino acids. Germline CDR1 reads KGHSH; CDR2 reads LQKENI. CDR3 nucleotide sequence: TGTGCCAGCTCACCGCCGACAGGGGAAACGGGCACAGATACGCAGTATTTT. The encoded protein is CASSPPTGETGTDTQYF.

The V call is TRBV5-1, the J call TRBJ1-5; perhaps TRBD1 as D (6 bases). This CDR3 is 14 amino acids long. Germline V gene lookup returns CDR1 SGHRS and CDR2 YFSETQ. Trimming shortened V by 1 base and J by 5 bases, and 10 bases separated the two germline ends. This CDR3 reads CASSLSGADQPQHF. CDR3 nucleotides: TGCGCCAGCAGCTTGTCAGGGGCGGATCAGCCCCAGCATTTT.

CDR3 in amino acids: CASSIPGLVYEQYF. Here the CDR3 DNA reads TGTGCCAGTAGTATCCCGGGACTAGTGTACGAGCAGTACTTC. The chain couples TRBV19 to TRBJ2-7; the match to TRBD2 covers 8 bases. The CDR3 length is 14 residues. CDR1 and CDR2 (germline): LNHDA, SQIVND (reference sequence). V was clipped by 3 bases and J by 4 bases; unmatched bases: 5.

The chain employs TRBV29-1 and TRBJ1-1; D is unresolved. Deletions cut 0 bases from V and 3 bases from J, with 8 bases between. The CDR3 has 13 residues. Germline lookup yields CDR1 SQVTM and CDR2 ANQGSEA. In nucleotides, the CDR3 is TGCAGCGTTGAAGATATATCCCACACTGAAGCTTTCTTT. It yields the protein CSVEDISHTEAFF.

The rearrangement links TRBV7-9 to TRBJ1-2, with a tentative D call TRBD1 (6 bases). V lost 0 bases to trimming and J lost 1 base, with 21 bases between them. The CDR3 length is 19 residues. Germline V gene lookup returns CDR1 SEHNR and CDR2 FQNEAQ (reference sequence). The CDR3 bases are TGTGCCAGCAGCTTAGCCACGAGAAATGGACAGACCAATAACTATGGCTACACCTTC. Amino acids: CASSLATRNGQTNNYGYTF.

The chain uses TRBV6-5 and TRBJ2-7; D remains ambiguous. V was trimmed by 6 bases and J by 5 bases, leaving 11 bases between them. The CDR3 length is 12 residues. The germline gives CDR1 MNHEY, CDR2 SVGAGI. The CDR3 DNA follows: TGTGCCAGCAGGCCCGCAGGTGACGAGCAGTACTTC. This translates into CASRPAGDEQYF.